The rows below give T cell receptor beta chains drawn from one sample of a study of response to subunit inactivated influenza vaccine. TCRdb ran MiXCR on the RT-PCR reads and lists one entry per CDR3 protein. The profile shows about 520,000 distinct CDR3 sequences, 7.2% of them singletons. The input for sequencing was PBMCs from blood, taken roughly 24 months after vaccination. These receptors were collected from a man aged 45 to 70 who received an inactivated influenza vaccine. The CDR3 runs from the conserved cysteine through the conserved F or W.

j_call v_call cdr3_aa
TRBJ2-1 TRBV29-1 CSVEDWSVPGDEQFF
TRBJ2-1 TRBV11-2 CASSLAAGGFYEQFF
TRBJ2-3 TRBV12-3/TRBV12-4 CASTLDFTQYF
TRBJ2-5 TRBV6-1 CASSQTWTGSYQETQYF
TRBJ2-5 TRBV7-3 CASSLLGGGPETQYF
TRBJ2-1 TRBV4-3 CASSQWYSYNEQFF
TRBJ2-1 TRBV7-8 CASSAGEGSSYNEQFF
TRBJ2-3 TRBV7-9 CASHRGGNTDTQYF
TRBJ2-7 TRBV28 CASRAPSYEQYF
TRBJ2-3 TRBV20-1 CSARRRTDTQYF
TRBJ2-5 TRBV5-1 CASSLGAPGPRENYF
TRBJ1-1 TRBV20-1 CSAIPSLWYLNTEVFF
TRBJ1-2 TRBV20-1 CSARETGIRNSDYTF
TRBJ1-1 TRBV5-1 CASSDPPGLGAFF
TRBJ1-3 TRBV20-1 CSASSSGNTIYF
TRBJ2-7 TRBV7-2 CASQERGLSSYEQYF
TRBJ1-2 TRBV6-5 CASGDRGYGYTF
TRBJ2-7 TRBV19 CASSIGTVPREQYF
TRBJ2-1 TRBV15 CATSRPTGGHEQFF
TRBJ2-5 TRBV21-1 CASSKGRQQETQYF
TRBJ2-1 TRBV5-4 CASSPRADEQFF
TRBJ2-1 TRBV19 CASSTTGVAPSLFF
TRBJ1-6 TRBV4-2 CASSQDWGRPADSPLHF
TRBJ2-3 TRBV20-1 CSARTSGDTQYF
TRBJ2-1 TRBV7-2 CASSLKRTSGPYNEQFF
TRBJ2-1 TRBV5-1 CASSLVPLAGVENEQFF
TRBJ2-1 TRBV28 CASSSGTYADEQFF
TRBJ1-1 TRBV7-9 CASTRDRGQVTEAFF
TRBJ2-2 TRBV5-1 CASSPSSGTNGELFF
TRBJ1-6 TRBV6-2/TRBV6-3 CASSLRDRTYNSPLHF
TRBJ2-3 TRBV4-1 CASSQETGRSTDTQYF
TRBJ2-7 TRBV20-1 CSARNGAVAPIEQYF
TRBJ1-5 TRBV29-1 CSVGQGGNQPQHF
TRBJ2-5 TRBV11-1 CASSRPGRTGVRLGAETQYF
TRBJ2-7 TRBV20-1 CSARDRDRGPIPAYEQYF
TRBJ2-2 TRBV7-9 CTSSWTTTGELFF
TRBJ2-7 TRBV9 CASSPPAGSEQYF
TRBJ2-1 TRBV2 CASSVNLAGGSYNEQFF
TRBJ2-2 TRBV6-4 CASTAISGGELFF
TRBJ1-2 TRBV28 CASSLPRGGYTF
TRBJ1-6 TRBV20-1 CSAKTSSYNSPLHF
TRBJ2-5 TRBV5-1 CASSPPVQGETQYF
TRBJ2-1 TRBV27 CASSLRASGRNEQFF
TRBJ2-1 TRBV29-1 CSVFIPRQGGSYNEQFF
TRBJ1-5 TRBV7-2 CASSLDLSNQPQHF
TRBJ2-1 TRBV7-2 CASSLDAGGYNEQFF
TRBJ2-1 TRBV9 CASSVGSGALYNEQFF
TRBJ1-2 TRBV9 CASSSWPYGYTF
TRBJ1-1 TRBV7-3 CASSSQGNTEAFF
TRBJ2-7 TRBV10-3 CAISADSSGEQYF
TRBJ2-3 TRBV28 CASSFRPSGSMGTQYF
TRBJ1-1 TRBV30 CAWSVPVVGKAFF
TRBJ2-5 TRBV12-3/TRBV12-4 CASNTLGGETQYF
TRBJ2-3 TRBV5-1 CASSPRTKDTQYF
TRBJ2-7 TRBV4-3 CASSQDAAPKGAEQYF